The 9 T cell receptor beta chains listed next were all sequenced from one sample in a study of CD8+CD57+ T cells in acquired aplastic anemia. Investigators profiled TCR beta VDJ and CDR3 from genomic DNA template. MiXCR was run by TCRdb on the reads, yielding one entry per CDR3 protein. The sample consists of around 290,000 distinct CDR3 sequences, 45% to 65% of them appearing once. All sequencing subjects had displayed CD8+CD57+ cell expansion on flow cytometry. Sequenced input: sorted CD4+, CD8+, or CD8+CD57+ T cells (not recorded which) from PBMCs. Receptors originate from a human donor with aplastic anemia.

The genes are TRBV2 and TRBJ2-7; 7 positions match TRBD2. Trimming removed 4 bases from V and 2 bases from J; junction bases left unmatched: 8. This CDR3 comprises 15 residues. Germline V lookup: CDR1 SNHLY, CDR2 FYNNEI. The CDR3: CASSVSGQEAYEQYF. The CDR3 region has the DNA TGTGCCAGCAGTGTTAGCGGGCAGGAGGCCTACGAGCAGTACTTC.

A word on this clonotype: An end of the junction differs from the germline gene, which may be a read error. This chain uses TRBV7-8 with TRBJ2-1; no definite D call. This CDR3 has 14 amino acids. CDR1 SGHVS and CDR2 FQNEAQ come from the germline V gene. CDR3 sequence (DNA): TGTGCCAGCAGTTCCCAGTGGTTGCGCAATGAGCAGCTCTTC. It translates to CASSSQWLRNEQLF.

The chain joins TRBV10-3 to TRBJ1-1; D unresolved. The germline V gene encodes CDR1 ENHRY and CDR2 SYGVKD. Trimming took off 4 bases at V and 1 base at J, with 16 bases between the two ends. The CDR3 runs 16 residues. The CDR3 DNA follows: TGTGCCATCAGTGGGTCGAGAGGCCGGACGAACACTGAAGCTTTCTTT. Its translation: CAISGSRGRTNTEAFF.

For this clonotype: One end of the junction is discordant with germline, which a read error may explain. V is TRBV7-7 and J is TRBJ2-1; D may be TRBD1 or TRBD2 (6 bases each). There are 15 residues in the CDR3. Germline loops: CDR1 SSHAT, CDR2 FNYEAQ (reference sequence). The CDR3 region has the DNA TGTGCTAGCAGCTCGTCAAGTGGGGGGCACAATGAGCAGTTCTTC. Encoded protein: CASSSSSGGHNEQFF.

The chain couples TRBV7-8 to TRBJ2-7, with a weak D call TRBD1 (6 bases). From germline, CDR1 is SGHVS and CDR2 FQNEAQ. Trimming took 5 bases from V and 0 from J, leaving 14 bases between them. The CDR3 is 15 amino acids. Here the CDR3 DNA reads TGTGCCAGCAGCCACGGGACAATCAGCTCCTACGAGCAGTACTTC. Protein product: CASSHGTISSYEQYF.

This clonotype has ten or more counts. V gene TRBV9 combines with J gene TRBJ1-2; D possibly corresponds to TRBD1 (6 bases). V gave up 5 bases and J gave up 4 bases, with 12 bases separating them. The germline gives CDR1 SGDLS, CDR2 YYNGEE. The CDR3 runs to 13 residues. The CDR3, as DNA: TGTGCCAGCAGTGGGGGCAGGGGCTATGGCTACACCTTC. It is translated as CASSGGRGYGYTF.

This clonotype showed up many times. The chain has TRBV2 and TRBJ2-1; tentatively, D is TRBD2 (5 bases). Germline CDR1 SNHLY, CDR2 FYNNEI. V gave up 3 bases and J gave up 4 bases, with 13 bases separating them. This CDR3 spans 15 amino acids. The CDR3, as DNA: TGTGCCAGCAGTGATACGGGGTATAGGTACAATGAGCAGTTCTTC. Protein product: CASSDTGYRYNEQFF. Drawing the rest from reference TRBV2 and TRBJ2-1, the complete variable domain is EPEVTQTPSHQVTQMGQEVILRCVPISNHLYFYWYRQILGQKVEFLVSFYNNEISEKSEIFDDQFSVERPDGSNFTLKIRSTKLEDSAMYFCASSDTGYRYNEQFFGPGTRLTVL.

The V call is TRBV5-1, the J call TRBJ1-5; no definite D call. Germline V gene sequence: CDR1 SGHRS, CDR2 YFSETQ. Trimming left V 4 bases short and J 4 bases short, with 9 bases between. CDR3 length: 13 amino acids. The CDR3, as DNA: TGCGCCAGCAGCGCAGAGGGTAATCAGCCCCAGCATTTT. Translation gives CASSAEGNQPQHF.

This clonotype was counted between two and nine times. The chain carries TRBV24-1 and TRBJ2-7, with 9 bases fitting TRBD1. The length of the CDR3 is 13 residues. Germline V gene lookup returns CDR1 KGHDR and CDR2 SFDVKD. The ends lost 9 bases at V and 0 bases at J; junction bases unmatched: 2. The CDR3 here is CATGTGNSYEQYF. CDR3 in DNA: TGTGCCACCGGGACAGGGAACTCCTACGAGCAGTACTTC.